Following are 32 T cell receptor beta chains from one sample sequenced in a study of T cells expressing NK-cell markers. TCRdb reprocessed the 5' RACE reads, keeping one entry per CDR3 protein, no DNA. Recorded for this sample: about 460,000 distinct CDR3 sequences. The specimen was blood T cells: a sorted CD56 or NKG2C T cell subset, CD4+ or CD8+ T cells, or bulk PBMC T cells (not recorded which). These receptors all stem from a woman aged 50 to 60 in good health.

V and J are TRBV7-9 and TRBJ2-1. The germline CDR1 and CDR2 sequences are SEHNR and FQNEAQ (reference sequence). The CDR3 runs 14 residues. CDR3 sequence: CASSLAGSHNEQFF.

This CDR3 reads CATSDPGTGGEQYF. The V and J genes are TRBV24-1 and TRBJ2-7; there is no DNA to check the TCRdb D call of TRBD1. The CDR3 spans 14 residues. Germline V gene sequence: CDR1 KGHDR, CDR2 SFDVKD.

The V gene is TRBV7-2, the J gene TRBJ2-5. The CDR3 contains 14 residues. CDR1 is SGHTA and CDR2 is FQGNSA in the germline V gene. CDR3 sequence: CASSLSGRRQTQYF.

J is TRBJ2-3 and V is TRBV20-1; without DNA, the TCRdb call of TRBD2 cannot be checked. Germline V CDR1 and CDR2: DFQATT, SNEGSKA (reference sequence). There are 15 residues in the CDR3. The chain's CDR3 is CSARDGQRVTDTQYF.

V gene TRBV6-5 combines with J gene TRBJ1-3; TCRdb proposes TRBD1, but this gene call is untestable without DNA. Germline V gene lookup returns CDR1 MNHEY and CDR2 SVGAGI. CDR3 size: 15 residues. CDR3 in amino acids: CASSYSAGAGNTIYF.

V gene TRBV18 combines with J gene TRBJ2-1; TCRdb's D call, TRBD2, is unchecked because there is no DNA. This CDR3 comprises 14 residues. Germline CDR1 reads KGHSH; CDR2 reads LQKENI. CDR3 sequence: CASSLAGTRAEYFF. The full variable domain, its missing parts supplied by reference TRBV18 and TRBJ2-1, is NAGVMQNPRHLVRRRGQEARLRCSPMKGHSHVYWYRQLPEEGLKFMVYLQKENIIDESGMPKERFSAEFPKEGPSILRIQQVVRGDSAAYFCASSLAGTRAEYFFGPGTRLTVL.

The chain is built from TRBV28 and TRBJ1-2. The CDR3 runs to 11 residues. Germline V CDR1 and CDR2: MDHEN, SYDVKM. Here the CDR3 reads CASRSGWGYTF.

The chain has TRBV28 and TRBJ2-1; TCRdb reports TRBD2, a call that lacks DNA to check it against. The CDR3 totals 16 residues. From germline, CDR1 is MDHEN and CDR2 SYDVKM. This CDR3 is CASSSGGHRSYNEQFF.

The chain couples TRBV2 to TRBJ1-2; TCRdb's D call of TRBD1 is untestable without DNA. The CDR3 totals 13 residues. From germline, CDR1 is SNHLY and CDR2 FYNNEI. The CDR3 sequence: CASQALRGDGYTF.

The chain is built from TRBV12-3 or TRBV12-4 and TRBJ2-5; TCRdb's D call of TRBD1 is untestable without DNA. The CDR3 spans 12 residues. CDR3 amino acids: CAIGLGGEAQYF.

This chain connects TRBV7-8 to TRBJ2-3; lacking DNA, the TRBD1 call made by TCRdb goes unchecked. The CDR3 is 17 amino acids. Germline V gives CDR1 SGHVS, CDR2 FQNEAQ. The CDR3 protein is CASTLGGGGTSTDTQYF. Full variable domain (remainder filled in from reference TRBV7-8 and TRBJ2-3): GAGVSQSPRYKVAKRGQDVALRCDPISGHVSLFWYQQALGQGPEFLTYFQNEAQLDKSGLPSDRFFAERPEGSVSTLKIQRTQQEDSAVYLCASTLGGGGTSTDTQYFGPGTRLTVL.

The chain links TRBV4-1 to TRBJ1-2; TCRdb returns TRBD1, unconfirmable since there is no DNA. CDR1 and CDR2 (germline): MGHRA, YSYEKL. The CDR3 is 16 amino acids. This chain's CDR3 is CASSQGKGGRAYGYTF.

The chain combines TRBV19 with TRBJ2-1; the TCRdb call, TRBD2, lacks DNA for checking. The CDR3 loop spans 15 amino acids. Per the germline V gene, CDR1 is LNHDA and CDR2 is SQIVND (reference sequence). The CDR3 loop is CASSREGTNYNEQFF. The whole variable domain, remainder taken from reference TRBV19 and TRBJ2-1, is DGGITQSPKYLFRKEGQNVTLSCEQNLNHDAMYWYRQDPGQGLRLIYYSQIVNDFQKGDIAEGYSVSREKKESFPLTVTSAQKNPTAFYLCASSREGTNYNEQFFGPGTRLTVL.

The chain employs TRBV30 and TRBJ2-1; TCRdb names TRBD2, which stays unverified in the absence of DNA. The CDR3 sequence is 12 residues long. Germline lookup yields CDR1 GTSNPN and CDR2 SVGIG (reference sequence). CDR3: CASYSSQREQFF. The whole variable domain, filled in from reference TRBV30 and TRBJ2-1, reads SQTIHQWPATLVQPVGSPLSLECTVEGTSNPNLYWYRQAAGRGLQLLFYSVGIGQISSEVPQNLSASRPQDRQFILSSKKLLLSDSGFYLCASYSSQREQFFGPGTRLTVL.

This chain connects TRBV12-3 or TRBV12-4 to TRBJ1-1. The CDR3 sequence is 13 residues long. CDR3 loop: CASSASENTEAFF.

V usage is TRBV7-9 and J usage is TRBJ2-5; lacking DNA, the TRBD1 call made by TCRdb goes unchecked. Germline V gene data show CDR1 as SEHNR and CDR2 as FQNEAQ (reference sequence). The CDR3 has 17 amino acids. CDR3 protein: CASSPPWRGRFQETQYF.

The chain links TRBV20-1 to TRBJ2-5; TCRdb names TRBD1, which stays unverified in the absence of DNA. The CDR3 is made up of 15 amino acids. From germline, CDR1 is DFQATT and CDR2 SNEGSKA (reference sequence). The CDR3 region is CSARVPGTNLETQYF.

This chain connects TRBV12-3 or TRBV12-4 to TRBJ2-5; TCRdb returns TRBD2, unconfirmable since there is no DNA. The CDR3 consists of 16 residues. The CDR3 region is CASTTWGLGVGETQYF.

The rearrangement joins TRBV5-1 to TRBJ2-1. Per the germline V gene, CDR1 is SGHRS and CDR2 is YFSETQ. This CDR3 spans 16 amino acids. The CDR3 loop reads CASSLEFGRRERGQFF.

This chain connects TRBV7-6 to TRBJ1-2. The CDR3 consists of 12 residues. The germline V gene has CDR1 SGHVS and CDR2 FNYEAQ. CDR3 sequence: CASSPDFYGYTF.

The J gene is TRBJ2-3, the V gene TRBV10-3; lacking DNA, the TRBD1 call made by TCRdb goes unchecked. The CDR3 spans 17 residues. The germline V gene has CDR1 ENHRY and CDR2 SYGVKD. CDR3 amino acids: CAITRGRRDRGPTTQYF.

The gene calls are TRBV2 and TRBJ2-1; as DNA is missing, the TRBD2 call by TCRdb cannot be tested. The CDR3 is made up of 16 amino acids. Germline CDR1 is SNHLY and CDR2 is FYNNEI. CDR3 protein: CASTPEAGGLSNEQFF.

The CDR3 is CSARVWKGGTSGRAVNNELFF. The chain has TRBV20-1 and TRBJ2-1; the TCRdb D gene call, TRBD2, has no DNA to confirm it. CDR1 is DFQATT, CDR2 SNEGSKA, per germline (reference sequence). CDR3 length: 21 amino acids.

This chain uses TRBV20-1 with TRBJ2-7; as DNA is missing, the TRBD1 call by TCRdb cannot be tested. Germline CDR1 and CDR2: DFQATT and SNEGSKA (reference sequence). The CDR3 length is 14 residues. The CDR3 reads CSASSQGNSYEQYF.

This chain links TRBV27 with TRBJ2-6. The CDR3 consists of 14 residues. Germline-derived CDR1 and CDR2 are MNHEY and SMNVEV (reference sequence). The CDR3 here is CASTRTKGANVLTF.

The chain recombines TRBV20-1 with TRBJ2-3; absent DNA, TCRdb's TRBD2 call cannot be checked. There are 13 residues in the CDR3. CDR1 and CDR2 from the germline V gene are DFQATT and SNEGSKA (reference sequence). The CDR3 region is CSATSARADTQYF.

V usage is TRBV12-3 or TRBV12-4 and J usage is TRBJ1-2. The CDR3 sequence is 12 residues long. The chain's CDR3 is CASSLIRTGYTF.

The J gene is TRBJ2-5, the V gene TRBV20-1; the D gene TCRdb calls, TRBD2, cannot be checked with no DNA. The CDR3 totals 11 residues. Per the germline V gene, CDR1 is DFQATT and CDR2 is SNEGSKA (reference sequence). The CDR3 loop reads CSGRGPRTQYF.

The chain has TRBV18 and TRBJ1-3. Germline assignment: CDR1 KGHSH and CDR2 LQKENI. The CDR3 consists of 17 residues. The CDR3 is CASSPTLLESKGNTIYF.

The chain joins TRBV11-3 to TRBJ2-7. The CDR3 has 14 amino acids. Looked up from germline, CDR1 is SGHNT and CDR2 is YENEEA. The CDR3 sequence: CASSLYSSGYEQYF.

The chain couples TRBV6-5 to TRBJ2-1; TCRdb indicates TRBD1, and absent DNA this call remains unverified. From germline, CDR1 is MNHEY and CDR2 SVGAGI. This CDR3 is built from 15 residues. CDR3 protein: CASSFRTGKVDEQFF.

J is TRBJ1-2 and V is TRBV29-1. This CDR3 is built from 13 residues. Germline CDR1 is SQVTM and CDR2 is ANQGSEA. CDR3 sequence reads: CSVRSDGNYGYTF. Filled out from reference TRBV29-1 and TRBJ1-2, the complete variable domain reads SAVISQKPSRDICQRGTSLTIQCQVDSQVTMMFWYRQQPGQSLTLIATANQGSEATYESGFVIDKFPISRPNLTFSTLTVSNMSPEDSSIYLCSVRSDGNYGYTFGSGTRLTVV.